A single sample gave rise to the 25 T cell receptor beta chains below, sequenced in a study of OX40 agonist ivuxolimab in advanced cancers. Profiling relied on immunoSEQ multiplex PCR, and the TCRdb table lists in-frame clones only, not all of them. The sample carries 80,000 or so clones, approximately 85% recorded once. This specimen consisted of CD4+ or CD8+ T cells sorted from blood, obtained in a trial of the OX40 agonist ivuxolimab. These receptors came from an adult with an advanced solid tumor such as melanoma, head and neck, liver or kidney cancer.

The rearrangement joins TRBV10-3 to TRBJ1-1; D may be TRBD1 (5 bases). V lost 7 bases to trimming and J lost 3 bases, with 12 bases between them. The length of the CDR3 is 13 residues. Germline V gene lookup returns CDR1 ENHRY and CDR2 SYGVKD. The CDR3 nucleotides read TGTGCCATCACCCCCTCCAGGGACACTGAAGCTTTCTTT. This sequence encodes CAITPSRDTEAFF.

The chain employs TRBV7-8 and TRBJ2-2; D not certain. CDR1 is SGHVS, CDR2 FQNEAQ, per germline. V was clipped by 2 bases and J by 6 bases, with 13 bases between them. CDR3 length: 15 amino acids. The CDR3 region has the DNA TGTGCCAGCAGCTTAATTGCCAGTATGGCCGGGGAGCTGTTTTTT. This codes for CASSLIASMAGELFF.

V gene TRBV28 combines with J gene TRBJ2-7; no firm D call. CDR1 MDHEN and CDR2 SYDVKM come from the germline V gene. Between the trimmed V and J ends, which lost 5 bases and 6 bases, there was a span of 11 bases. This CDR3 spans 12 amino acids. The CDR3 DNA reads as TGTGCCAGCAGTACACTGGTTTCCGAGCAGTACTTC. It codes for CASSTLVSEQYF.

The V gene is TRBV7-3, the J gene TRBJ2-4; 10 bases map to TRBD1. The V gene's germline CDR1 is SGHTA and CDR2 FQGTGA. The CDR3 contains 14 residues. Trimming took 3 bases from V and 7 from J; bases not matched to a gene: 3. The CDR3 DNA reads TGTGCCAGCAGCTTGGGGACAGGGGTGAACATTCAGTACTTC. Translated, it gives CASSLGTGVNIQYF. The full variable domain, in which reference TRBV7-3 and TRBJ2-4 provide the parts outside the CDR3, is GAGVSQTPSNKVTEKGKYVELRCDPISGHTALYWYRQSLGQGPEFLIYFQGTGAADDSGLPNDRFFAVRPEGSVSTLKIQRTERGDSAVYLCASSLGTGVNIQYFGAGTRLSVL.

V usage is TRBV28 and J usage is TRBJ1-2, with a weak D call TRBD1 (6 bases). The germline V and J ends were trimmed by 7 bases and 4 bases, with 16 bases remaining between them. This CDR3 spans 14 amino acids. Germline assignment: CDR1 MDHEN and CDR2 SYDVKM. CDR3: CASISPGAAYGYTF. The CDR3 DNA reads TGTGCCAGCATTTCCCCGGGGGCCGCCTATGGCTACACCTTC.

This chain connects TRBV4-2 to TRBJ1-2; maybe TRBD1 (5 bases). Germline V gene sequence: CDR1 LGHNA, CDR2 YNFKEQ. The V end lost 0 bases, the J end lost 3 bases, and 14 bases lay between the germline ends. The CDR3 consists of 16 residues. The CDR3 reads CASSQDGAWGDYGYTF. CDR3 DNA: TGTGCCAGCAGCCAAGATGGGGCGTGGGGGGACTATGGCTACACCTTC.

The chain is built from TRBV18 and TRBJ2-7; 8 bases match TRBD1. CDR3 length: 15 amino acids. Germline loops: CDR1 KGHSH, CDR2 LQKENI. The ends lost 3 bases at V and 0 bases at J; junction bases unmatched: 4. The CDR3 DNA reads TGTGCCAGCTCACCTGGACAGGGAAGCTCCTACGAGCAGTACTTC. Translated: CASSPGQGSSYEQYF.

In this sample, this clone turned up once. V and J are TRBV30 and TRBJ2-7; TRBD1 matches at 8 bases. This CDR3 contains 14 residues. J was trimmed by 4 bases and V by 3 bases; bases with no gene match: 8. Germline values: CDR1 GTSNPN, CDR2 SVGIG (reference sequence). The CDR3 is CAWSETGAGYEQYF. In DNA form, the CDR3 reads TGTGCCTGGAGCGAGACAGGGGCAGGATACGAGCAGTACTTC.

This chain links TRBV19 with TRBJ1-1, with 7 bases lining up with TRBD1. Germline V gives CDR1 LNHDA, CDR2 SQIVND (reference sequence). The CDR3 extends over 16 amino acids. V was clipped by 1 base and J by 2 bases; unmatched bases: 7. Written as DNA, the CDR3 is TGTGCCAGTAGTATAGGGGCAGGGGGGACTAACACTGAAGCTTTCTTT. Translated, it gives CASSIGAGGTNTEAFF.

The rearrangement links TRBV5-8 to TRBJ1-2, with no clear D. V was trimmed by 0 bases and J by 4 bases, leaving 16 bases between them. Germline assignment: CDR1 SGHTS and CDR2 YDEGEE. The CDR3 is 16 residues long. The CDR3 loop reads CASSLGRWAPGYGYTF. The CDR3 bases are TGTGCCAGCAGCTTGGGGAGATGGGCCCCCGGCTATGGCTACACCTTC. Supplemented by reference TRBV5-8 and TRBJ1-2, the full variable domain reads EAGVTQSPTHLIKTRGQQATLRCSPISGHTSVYWYQQALGLGLQFLLWYDEGEERNRGNFPPRFSGRQFPNYSSELNVNALELEDSALYLCASSLGRWAPGYGYTFGSGTRLTVV.

CDR3 nucleotides: TGTGCCAGCTCCCCGGGGGAACCAAGAAATAATTCACCCCTCCACTTT. It specifies CASSPGEPRNNSPLHF. V gene TRBV18 combines with J gene TRBJ1-6; the D gene is possibly TRBD1 (5 bases). The V gene lost 6 bases and the J gene lost 5 bases, with 17 bases spanning the gap. The CDR3 spans 16 residues. Germline V gene lookup returns CDR1 KGHSH and CDR2 LQKENI. The full variable domain, completed using reference TRBV18 and TRBJ1-6, is NAGVMQNPRHLVRRRGQEARLRCSPMKGHSHVYWYRQLPEEGLKFMVYLQKENIIDESGMPKERFSAEFPKEGPSILRIQQVVRGDSAAYFCASSPGEPRNNSPLHFGNGTRLTVT.

The CDR3 here is CASSGRGHTDTQYF. CDR3 DNA: TGTGCCAGCAGTGGAAGGGGGCACACAGATACGCAGTATTTT. The chain combines TRBV2 with TRBJ2-3, with TRBD1 matching 7 bases. J was trimmed by 2 bases and V by 4 bases; bases with no gene match: 3. The CDR3 has 14 residues. CDR1 and CDR2 (germline): SNHLY, FYNNEI.

The chain employs TRBV5-5 and TRBJ1-1; 12 bases are shared with TRBD1. CDR1 SGHKS and CDR2 YYEKEE come from the germline V gene (reference sequence). V gave up 7 bases and J gave up 3 bases; unmatched junction bases: 10. This CDR3 contains 16 residues. CDR3 nucleotides: TGTGCCAGCGGCGCTGGGGGACAGGGGGCGTACACTGAAGCTTTCTTT. Amino acid sequence: CASGAGGQGAYTEAFF.

This rearrangement joins TRBV27 to TRBJ2-3; 11 nucleotides line up with TRBD2. V trimming: 3 bases; J trimming: 0 bases; junction bases outside the gene matches: 14. From germline, CDR1 is MNHEY and CDR2 SMNVEV (reference sequence). The length of the CDR3 is 20 residues. CDR3 residues: CASSFRSIPGLAGSTDTQYF. CDR3 sequence (DNA): TGTGCCAGCAGTTTTCGGTCCATCCCTGGACTAGCGGGTAGCACAGATACGCAGTATTTT.

This clone was counted between two and nine times. V usage is TRBV5-4 and J usage is TRBJ2-7; D could derive from TRBD1 or TRBD2 (5 bases each). The V gene lost 0 bases and the J gene lost 5 bases, with 6 bases spanning the gap. CDR3 size: 12 residues. Per germline, CDR1 SGHNT and CDR2 YYREEE (reference sequence). DNA of the CDR3: TGTGCCAGCAGCTTGGTGGGGGACGAGCAGTACTTC. It is translated as CASSLVGDEQYF.

This clone was seen just once. The V and J genes are TRBV28 and TRBJ1-2; D gene ambiguous. CDR3 length: 17 residues. Germline V gene lookup returns CDR1 MDHEN and CDR2 SYDVKM. Trimming removed 3 bases at V and 3 bases at J, with 20 bases between. The chain's CDR3 is CASSFLSFAGEDYGYTF. The CDR3 DNA sequence: TGTGCCAGCAGTTTTTTAAGTTTTGCAGGAGAGGACTATGGCTACACCTTC.

The chain couples TRBV6-1 to TRBJ1-2; D might be TRBD1 (6 bases). The CDR3 is 15 residues long. From germline, CDR1 is MNHNS and CDR2 SASEGT. Trimming removed 3 bases at V and 4 bases at J, with 15 bases between. CDR3 residues: CASSDQGPPIYGYTF. The CDR3 DNA reads as TGTGCCAGCAGTGACCAGGGGCCGCCTATCTATGGCTACACCTTC.

The chain is built from TRBV30 and TRBJ1-6; D remains unclear. The V and J ends lost 8 bases and 6 bases respectively, with 14 bases between them. CDR1 and CDR2 (germline): GTSNPN, SVGIG (reference sequence). This CDR3 region has 13 residues. CDR3 in amino acids: CAGRRQSNSPLHF. In DNA form, the CDR3 reads TGTGCCGGAAGGAGACAATCTAATTCACCCCTCCACTTT.

This clone occurred once. CDR3 in DNA: TGTGCCAGTAGTATTTTACGGGGGGTTCAGCCCCAGCATTTT. It yields the protein CASSILRGVQPQHF. The rearrangement uses TRBV19 and TRBJ1-5; a weak D match, TRBD1 (5 bases). Per the germline V gene, CDR1 is LNHDA and CDR2 is SQIVND (reference sequence). The CDR3 has 14 amino acids. V dropped 3 bases and J dropped 6 bases, with 12 bases sitting between them.

V is TRBV19 and J is TRBJ1-1; D ambiguous. V dropped 1 base and J dropped 5 bases, with 11 bases sitting between them. The CDR3 extends over 14 amino acids. Germline V gives CDR1 LNHDA, CDR2 SQIVND (reference sequence). CDR3 sequence reads: CASSIGRDPTEAFF. CDR3 bases: TGTGCCAGTAGTATAGGGCGGGATCCTACTGAAGCTTTCTTT.

There are a few counts of this clone. The chain combines TRBV4-1 with TRBJ1-6; D ambiguous. The germline CDR1 and CDR2 sequences are MGHRA and YSYEKL. Trimming removed 0 bases at V and 10 bases at J, with 7 bases between. The CDR3 is made up of 13 amino acids. Written as DNA, the CDR3 is TGCGCCAGCAGCCAAGAAGGGATCTCACCCCTCCACTTT. As protein: CASSQEGISPLHF.

This chain joins TRBV10-3 and TRBJ2-7; 11 bases are shared with TRBD1. The V gene's germline CDR1 is ENHRY and CDR2 SYGVKD. The CDR3 covers 14 residues. J lost 6 bases, V lost 4 bases, and 5 bases had no gene match. The CDR3 DNA reads TGTGCCATCAGTGGGGACAGGGGGTTCGCCGAGCAGTACTTC. This translates into CAISGDRGFAEQYF.

The chain uses TRBV19 and TRBJ1-5; 10 positions match TRBD1. This CDR3 contains 17 residues. Germline values: CDR1 LNHDA, CDR2 SQIVND (reference sequence). V shed 3 bases and J 5 bases; nucleotides not matched to a gene: 10. CDR3 protein: CASSIPGQGRVDQPQHF. The CDR3 region has the DNA TGTGCCAGTAGTATCCCGGGACAGGGGAGGGTAGATCAGCCCCAGCATTTT.

Only a few counts were recorded for this clone. This chain connects TRBV2 to TRBJ2-2; D call uncertain. Trimming removed 6 bases at V and 1 base at J, with 9 bases between. CDR3 length: 14 amino acids. Germline lookup yields CDR1 SNHLY and CDR2 FYNNEI. For the CDR3, the DNA is TGTGCCAGCAGGGCATCAGAGAACACCGGGGAGCTGTTTTTT. Translation: CASRASENTGELFF.

The chain has TRBV18 and TRBJ2-7; D is perhaps TRBD1 or TRBD2 (5 bases each). The length of the CDR3 is 13 residues. The V end lost 2 bases, the J end lost 5 bases, and 10 bases lay between the germline ends. Looked up from germline, CDR1 is KGHSH and CDR2 is LQKENI. DNA for the CDR3: TGTGCCAGCTCACCAATCCGAGGGGACGAGCAGTACTTC. It encodes CASSPIRGDEQYF.